These 18 T cell receptor beta chains were sequenced from one sample in a study of CD8 T cells in Susac syndrome. cDNA came from roughly 0.53 to 1 ug RNA primed by random hexamers. TCRdb independently ran MiXCR on the immunoSEQ multiplex PCR reads; one entry per CDR3 protein. Among about 290,000 distinct CDR3 sequences listed, over 75% were seen once. What was sequenced was CD8+ T cells from PBMCs. The receptors here all came from a human donor with multiple sclerosis.

The V and J genes are TRBV27 and TRBJ1-5, with D unresolved. Germline CDR1 reads MNHEY; CDR2 reads SMNVEV (reference sequence). Trimming cost V 2 bases and J 0 bases, with 8 bases left between them. This CDR3 spans 15 amino acids. The DNA for the CDR3 is TGTGCCAGCAGTTTAATAGGAAATAGCAATCAGCCCCAGCATTTT. It encodes CASSLIGNSNQPQHF.

This clonotype was seen more than once but under ten times. This chain connects TRBV2 to TRBJ2-7; TRBD2 aligns across 10 bases. CDR1 is SNHLY and CDR2 is FYNNEI in the germline V gene. CDR3 length: 13 residues. The J segment lost 3 bases and the V segment lost 8 bases, leaving 4 bases of the junction unmatched. CDR3 DNA: TGTGCCAGCTTAGCGGGAGGAGGCTACGAGCAGTACTTC. It specifies CASLAGGGYEQYF.

This sequence joins TRBV12-5 and TRBJ1-1; no reliable D call. This CDR3 is built from 13 residues. CDR1 and CDR2 (germline): LGHNT, FRNRAP. With 6 bases removed from V and 4 bases from J, the gap between germline ends came to 12 bases. CDR3 loop: CASGYSLGTEAFF. The CDR3 DNA follows: TGTGCTAGTGGCTACTCTCTGGGCACTGAAGCTTTCTTT.

The CDR3 nucleotides read TGTGCCAGCAGCGTGGGACAGGGGGAAAAACTGTTTTTT. Translation gives CASSVGQGEKLFF. The chain employs TRBV5-8 and TRBJ1-4; 10 nucleotides line up with TRBD1. Germline V gene lookup returns CDR1 SGHTS and CDR2 YDEGEE. J gave up 8 bases and V 4 bases, and 2 bases lay outside the gene matches. This CDR3 is built from 13 residues. The full variable domain, completed using reference TRBV5-8 and TRBJ1-4, is EAGVTQSPTHLIKTRGQQATLRCSPISGHTSVYWYQQALGLGLQFLLWYDEGEERNRGNFPPRFSGRQFPNYSSELNVNALELEDSALYLCASSVGQGEKLFFGSGTQLSVL.

This rearrangement joins TRBV6-2 or TRBV6-3 to TRBJ2-7, with 7 bases matching TRBD2. Trimming cost V 2 bases and J 0 bases; bases outside gene matches: 4. The germline CDR1 and CDR2 sequences are MNHEY and SVGEGT. The CDR3 is 15 residues long. The CDR3 coding sequence is TGTGCCAGCAGTTACCCGGGACTAATCTCCTACGAGCAGTACTTC. It is translated as CASSYPGLISYEQYF.

The V and J genes are TRBV27 and TRBJ2-3; D might be TRBD1 (5 bases). CDR3 size: 14 residues. Germline CDR1 and CDR2: MNHEY and SMNVEV (reference sequence). Deletions cut 6 bases from V and 5 bases from J, with 15 bases between. Written as DNA, the CDR3 is TGTGCCAGCAGGTTGGGGCTTTGGGGAGATACGCAGTATTTT. It yields the protein CASRLGLWGDTQYF.

V and J are TRBV29-1 and TRBJ2-2, with TRBD1 identical over 10 bases. V gave up 0 bases and J gave up 4 bases; unmatched junction bases: 8. The CDR3 extends over 17 amino acids. In germline, CDR1 is SQVTM, CDR2 ANQGSEA. In DNA, the CDR3 is TGCAGCGTTGAAGACGGGGACAGGGGACGGAGCACCGGGGAGCTGTTTTTT. Translating gives CSVEDGDRGRSTGELFF.

This clonotype was detected only a few times. This chain uses TRBV7-2 with TRBJ2-5, with 7 bases aligning to TRBD1. The CDR3 loop spans 15 amino acids. V dropped 5 bases and J dropped 1; count of bases not matched to a gene: 7. Germline CDR1 SGHTA, CDR2 FQGNSA. The CDR3 sequence: CASSLTGSSQETQYF. The CDR3 nucleotides are TGTGCCAGCAGCCTGACAGGGAGTAGCCAAGAGACCCAGTACTTC.

This chain links TRBV12-3 or TRBV12-4 with TRBJ2-7, with D possibly TRBD2 on 6 matching bases. V was pared by 3 bases and J by 2 bases, with 17 bases between. This CDR3 has 16 amino acids. The CDR3 region has the DNA TGTGCCAGCAGTTTGGTTGCCGTGGGGGGTCCCTACGAGCAGTACTTC. Translation: CASSLVAVGGPYEQYF.

V gene TRBV3-1 combines with J gene TRBJ2-7, with 10 positions matching TRBD2. Germline CDR1 LGHDT, CDR2 YNNKEL (reference sequence). V lost 0 bases, J lost 3 bases, and 11 bases stayed unmatched. The CDR3 has 18 residues. CDR3 DNA: TGTGCCAGCAGCCAAGAGGGGACGCTAGCGGGGGACCTCTACGAGCAGTACTTC. Translated: CASSQEGTLAGDLYEQYF.

This clonotype appeared a single time. The chain is built from TRBV5-6 and TRBJ2-4, with D perhaps matching TRBD2 (6 bases). The germline V and J ends were trimmed by 1 base and 0 bases, with 11 bases remaining between them. From germline, CDR1 is SGHDT and CDR2 YYEEEE. The CDR3 is 16 amino acids. The CDR3, as DNA: TGTGCCAGCAGCTTGTACGGGGGAGAAGCCAAAAACATTCAGTACTTC. This sequence encodes CASSLYGGEAKNIQYF.

This clonotype was recorded once. The V call is TRBV4-1, the J call TRBJ2-1, with TRBD2 matching 9 bases. The V segment lost 2 bases and the J segment 0 bases; nucleotides outside the gene matches: 2. The germline V gene has CDR1 MGHRA and CDR2 YSYEKL. This CDR3 is built from 16 residues. CDR3: CASSQSGGSSYNEQFF. The CDR3 bases are TGCGCCAGCAGCCAAAGCGGGGGGAGCTCCTACAATGAGCAGTTCTTC.

V is TRBV21-1 and J is TRBJ2-7; the table's D gene call, TRBD1, was not cross checked with the DNA. TRBV21-1 counts as a pseudogene. The CDR3 consists of 16 residues. DNA of the CDR3: TGTGCCAGCAGCCCTAAAGGGGGGACAGGGCTATACGAGCAGTACTTC. Translation: CASSPKGGTGLYEQYF.

V gene TRBV30 combines with J gene TRBJ2-7; no reliable D call. V lost 2 bases and J 6 bases, leaving 11 bases between the germline ends. This CDR3 has 12 amino acids. Germline V CDR1 and CDR2: GTSNPN, SVGIG (reference sequence). CDR3 DNA sequence: TGTGCCTGGAGTTCGATAGGGTTCGAGCAGTACTTC. Amino acid sequence: CAWSSIGFEQYF.

The gene calls are TRBV9 and TRBJ2-7, with D possibly being TRBD1 (6 bases). CDR3 length: 16 residues. Trimming removed 0 bases at V and 0 bases at J, with 13 bases between. CDR1 and CDR2 from the germline V gene are SGDLS and YYNGEE. CDR3 amino acids: CASSVGVAGVSYEQYF. CDR3 in DNA: TGTGCCAGCAGCGTAGGTGTGGCAGGGGTCTCCTACGAGCAGTACTTC. Full variable domain (remainder filled in from reference TRBV9 and TRBJ2-7): DSGVTQTPKHLITATGQRVTLRCSPRSGDLSVYWYQQSLDQGLQFLIQYYNGEERAKGNILERFSAQQFPDLHSELNLSSLELGDSALYFCASSVGVAGVSYEQYFGPGTRLTVT.

In the case of this clonotype: Compared with germline, one end of the junction differs, possibly owing to a read error. This chain links TRBV4-1 with TRBJ1-1; no clear D. Germline V gene data show CDR1 as MGHRA and CDR2 as YSYEKL. The length of the CDR3 is 13 residues. This CDR3 is CASSHGVNTEAFF. The CDR3 DNA follows: TGTGCCAGCAGCCATGGGGTGAACACTGAAGCTTTCTTT.

The genes are TRBV2 and TRBJ2-3; D gene uncertain. The CDR3 runs to 15 residues. The germline V and J ends were trimmed by 7 bases and 0 bases, with 14 bases remaining between them. Germline V gene lookup returns CDR1 SNHLY and CDR2 FYNNEI. For the CDR3, the DNA is TGTGCCAGCACCCCTTGGCCCCCTAGCACAGATACGCAGTATTTT. It encodes CASTPWPPSTDTQYF.

This chain connects TRBV6-5 to TRBJ1-1; D is ambiguous. The CDR3 is 15 amino acids. Germline CDR1 MNHEY, CDR2 SVGAGI. The V end lost 6 bases, the J end lost 7 bases, and 21 bases lay between the germline ends. CDR3 DNA: TGTGCCAGCAGCTTCCCCGGGGAGTCCCCCCATGAAGCTTTCTTT. Translated, it gives CASSFPGESPHEAFF.